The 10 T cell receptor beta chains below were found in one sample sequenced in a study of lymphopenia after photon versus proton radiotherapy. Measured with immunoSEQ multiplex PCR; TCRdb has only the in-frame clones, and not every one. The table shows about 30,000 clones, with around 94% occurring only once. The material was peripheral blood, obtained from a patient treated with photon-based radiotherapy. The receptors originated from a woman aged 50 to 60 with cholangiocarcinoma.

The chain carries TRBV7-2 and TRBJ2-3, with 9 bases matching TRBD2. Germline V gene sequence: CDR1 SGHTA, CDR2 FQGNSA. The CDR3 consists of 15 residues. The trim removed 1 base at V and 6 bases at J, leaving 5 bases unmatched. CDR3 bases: TGTGCCAGCAGCTTAGTGCGGGGGGGATGGGATACGCAGTATTTT. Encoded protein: CASSLVRGGWDTQYF.

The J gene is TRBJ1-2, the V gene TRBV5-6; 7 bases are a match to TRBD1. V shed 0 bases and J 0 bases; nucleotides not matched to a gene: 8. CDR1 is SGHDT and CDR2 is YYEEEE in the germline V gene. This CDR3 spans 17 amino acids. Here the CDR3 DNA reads TGTGCCAGCAGCTTGGTTGGGACAGAAAGAGCTAACTATGGCTACACCTTC. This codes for CASSLVGTERANYGYTF.

The CDR3 DNA reads as TGTGCCACCAGCAGAGATCGAGGGGACACTGAAGCTTTCTTT. It is translated as CATSRDRGDTEAFF. The chain uses TRBV15 and TRBJ1-1, with D perhaps matching TRBD1 (5 bases). V was clipped by 0 bases and J by 3 bases, with 8 bases between them. The CDR3 contains 14 residues. Germline CDR1 is LNHNV and CDR2 is YYDKDF (reference sequence).

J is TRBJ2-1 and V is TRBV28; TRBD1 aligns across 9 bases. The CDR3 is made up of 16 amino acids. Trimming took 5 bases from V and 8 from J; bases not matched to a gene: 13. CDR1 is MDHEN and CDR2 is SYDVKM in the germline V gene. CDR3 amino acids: CASSPPGTGQKDEQFF. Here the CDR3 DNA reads TGTGCCAGCAGTCCCCCCGGGACAGGGCAAAAGGATGAGCAGTTCTTC.

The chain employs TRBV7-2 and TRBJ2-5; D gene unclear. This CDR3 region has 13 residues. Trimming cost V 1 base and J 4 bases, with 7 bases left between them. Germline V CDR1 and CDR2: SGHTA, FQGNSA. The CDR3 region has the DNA TGTGCCAGCAGCTTAGTAGAGGTAGAGACCCAGTACTTC. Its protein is CASSLVEVETQYF.

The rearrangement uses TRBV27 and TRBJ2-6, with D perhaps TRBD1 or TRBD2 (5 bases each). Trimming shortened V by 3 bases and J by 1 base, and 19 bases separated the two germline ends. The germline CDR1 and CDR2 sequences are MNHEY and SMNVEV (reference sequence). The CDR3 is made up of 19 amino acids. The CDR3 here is CASSLTTGTFGSGANVLTF. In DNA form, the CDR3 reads TGTGCCAGCAGTTTGACTACCGGGACGTTCGGATCTGGGGCCAACGTCCTGACTTTC.

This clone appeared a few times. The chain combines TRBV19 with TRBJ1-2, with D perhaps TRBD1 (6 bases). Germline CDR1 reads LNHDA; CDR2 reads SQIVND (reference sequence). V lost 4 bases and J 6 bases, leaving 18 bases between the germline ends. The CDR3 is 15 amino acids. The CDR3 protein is CASSTTGRGGNGYTF. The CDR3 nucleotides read TGTGCCAGTAGTACCACAGGGAGAGGTGGGAATGGCTACACCTTC.

CDR3 protein: CASRSGAGTNEKLFF. The CDR3 coding sequence is TGCGCCAGCCGATCAGGGGCCGGAACTAATGAAAAACTGTTTTTT. V usage is TRBV10-2 and J usage is TRBJ1-4; possibly TRBD1 for D (6 bases). V lost 8 bases and J 1 base, leaving 14 bases between the germline ends. The CDR3 length is 15 residues. Germline values: CDR1 WSHSY, CDR2 SAAADI.

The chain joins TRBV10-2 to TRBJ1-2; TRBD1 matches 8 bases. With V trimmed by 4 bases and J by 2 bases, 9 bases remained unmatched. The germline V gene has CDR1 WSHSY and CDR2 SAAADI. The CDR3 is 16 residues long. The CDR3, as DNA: TGCGCCAGCAGTGCTGTTTCAGGGGGCGAAAACTATGGCTACACCTTC. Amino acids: CASSAVSGGENYGYTF.

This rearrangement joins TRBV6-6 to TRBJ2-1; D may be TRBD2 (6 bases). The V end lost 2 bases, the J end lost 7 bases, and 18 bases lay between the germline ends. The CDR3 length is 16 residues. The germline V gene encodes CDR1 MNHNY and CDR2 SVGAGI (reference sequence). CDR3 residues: CASSYVAGILLNEQFF. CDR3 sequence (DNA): TGTGCCAGCAGTTACGTCGCGGGGATACTACTGAATGAGCAGTTCTTC.